This T cell receptor beta chain was found in a study of blood T cell repertoires in COVID-19. Whole-study context: COVID-19 samples, acute and convalescent, were from the United States, Italy and Spain.

Trimming took 3 bases from V and 4 from J, leaving 13 bases between them. Germline V gives CDR1 LNHDA, CDR2 SQIVND (reference sequence). The CDR3 extends over 15 amino acids. Sequencing was performed with immunoSEQ multiplex PCR; in TCRdb, only in-frame clones are kept and a portion is missing. The sample holds roughly 330,000 clones; roughly 90% are singletons and the top ten take under 6.5%. The source is a man between 18 and 35 years old who had recovered from COVID-19. This rearrangement joins TRBV19 to TRBJ2-1, with D maybe TRBD2 (6 bases). The specimen was peripheral blood. The DNA for the CDR3 is TGTGCCAGTAGTATCGTCAGGGAGGTATACAATGAGCAGTTCTTC. The encoded protein is CASSIVREVYNEQFF.